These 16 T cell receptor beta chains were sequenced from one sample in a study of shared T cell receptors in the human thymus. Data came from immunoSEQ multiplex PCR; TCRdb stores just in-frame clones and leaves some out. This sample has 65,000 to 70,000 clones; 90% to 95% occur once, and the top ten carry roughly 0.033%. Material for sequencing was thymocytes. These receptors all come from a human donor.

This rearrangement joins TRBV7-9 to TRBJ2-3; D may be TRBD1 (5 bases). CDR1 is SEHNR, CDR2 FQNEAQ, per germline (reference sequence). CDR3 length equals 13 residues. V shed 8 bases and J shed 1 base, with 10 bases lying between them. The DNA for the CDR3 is TGTGCCAGCGACAGCGAGGGCACAGATACGCAGTATTTT. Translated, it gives CASDSEGTDTQYF. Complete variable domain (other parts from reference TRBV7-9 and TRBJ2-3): DTGVSQNPRHKITKRGQNVTFRCDPISEHNRLYWYRQTLGQGPEFLTYFQNEAQLEKSRLLSDRFSAERPKGSFSTLEIQRTEQGDSAMYLCASDSEGTDTQYFGPGTRLTVL.

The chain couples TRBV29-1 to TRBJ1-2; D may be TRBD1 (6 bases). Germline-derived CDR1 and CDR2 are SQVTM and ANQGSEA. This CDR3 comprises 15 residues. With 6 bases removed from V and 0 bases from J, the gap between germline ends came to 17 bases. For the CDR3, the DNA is TGCAGCGTGGCGGACTACAGGGTCGCTAACTATGGCTACACCTTC. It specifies CSVADYRVANYGYTF.

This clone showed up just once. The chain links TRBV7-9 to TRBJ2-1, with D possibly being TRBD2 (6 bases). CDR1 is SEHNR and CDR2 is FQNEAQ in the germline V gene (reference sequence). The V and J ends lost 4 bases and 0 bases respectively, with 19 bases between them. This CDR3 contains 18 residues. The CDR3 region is CASSSEGGGISSYNEQFF. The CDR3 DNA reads TGTGCCAGCAGCTCAGAGGGCGGAGGGATAAGCTCCTACAATGAGCAGTTCTTC.

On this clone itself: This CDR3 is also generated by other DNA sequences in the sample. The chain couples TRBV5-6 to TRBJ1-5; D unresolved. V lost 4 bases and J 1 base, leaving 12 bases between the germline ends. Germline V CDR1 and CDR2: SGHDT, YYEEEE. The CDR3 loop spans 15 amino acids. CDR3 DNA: TGTGCCAGCAGCCTGCCGGCGCACAGCAATCAGCCCCAGCATTTT. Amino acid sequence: CASSLPAHSNQPQHF. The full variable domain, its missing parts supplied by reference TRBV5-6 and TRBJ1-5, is DAGVTQSPTHLIKTRGQQVTLRCSPKSGHDTVSWYQQALGQGPQFIFQYYEEEERQRGNFPDRFSGHQFPNYSSELNVNALLLGDSALYLCASSLPAHSNQPQHFGDGTRLSIL.

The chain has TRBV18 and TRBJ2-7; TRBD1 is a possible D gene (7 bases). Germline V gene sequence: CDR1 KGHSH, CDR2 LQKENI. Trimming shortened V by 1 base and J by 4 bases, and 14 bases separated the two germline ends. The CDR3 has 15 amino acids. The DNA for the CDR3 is TGTGCCAGCTCACCACTAAGGAGGGGGCCATACGAGCAGTACTTC. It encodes CASSPLRRGPYEQYF. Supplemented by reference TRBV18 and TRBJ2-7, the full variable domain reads NAGVMQNPRHLVRRRGQEARLRCSPMKGHSHVYWYRQLPEEGLKFMVYLQKENIIDESGMPKERFSAEFPKEGPSILRIQQVVRGDSAAYFCASSPLRRGPYEQYFGPGTRLTVT.

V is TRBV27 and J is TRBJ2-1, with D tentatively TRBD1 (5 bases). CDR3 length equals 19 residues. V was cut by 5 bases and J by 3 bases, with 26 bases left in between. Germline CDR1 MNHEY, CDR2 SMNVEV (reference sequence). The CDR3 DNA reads TGTGCCAGCAGTCCCCCGACAGAGATCTGCCACCCAAACTACAATGAGCAGTTCTTC. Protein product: CASSPPTEICHPNYNEQFF.

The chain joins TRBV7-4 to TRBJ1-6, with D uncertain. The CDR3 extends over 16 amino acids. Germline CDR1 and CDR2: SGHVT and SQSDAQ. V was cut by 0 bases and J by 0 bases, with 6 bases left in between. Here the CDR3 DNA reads TGTGCCAGCAGCTTAGCAACCAGCTCCTATAATTCACCCCTCCACTTT. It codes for CASSLATSSYNSPLHF.

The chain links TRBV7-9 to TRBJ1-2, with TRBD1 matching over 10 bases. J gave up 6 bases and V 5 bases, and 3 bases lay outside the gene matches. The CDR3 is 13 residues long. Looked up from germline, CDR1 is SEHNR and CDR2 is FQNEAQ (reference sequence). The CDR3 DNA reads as TGTGCCAGCAGCACCGGGACAGGGGATGGCTACACCTTC. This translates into CASSTGTGDGYTF.

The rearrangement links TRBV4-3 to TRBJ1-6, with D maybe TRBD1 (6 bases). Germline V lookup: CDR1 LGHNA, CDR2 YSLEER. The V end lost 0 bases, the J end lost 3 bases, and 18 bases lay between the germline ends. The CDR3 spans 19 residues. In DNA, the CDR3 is TGCGCCAGCAGCCAAGAAGGGGGTTGGAGCCGAGGCTATAATTCACCCCTCCACTTT. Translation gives CASSQEGGWSRGYNSPLHF.

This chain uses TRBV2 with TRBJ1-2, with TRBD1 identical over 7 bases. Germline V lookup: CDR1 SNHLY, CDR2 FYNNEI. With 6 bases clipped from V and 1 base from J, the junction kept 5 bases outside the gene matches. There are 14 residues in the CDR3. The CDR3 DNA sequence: TGTGCCAGCAGGAGGGACAGTGATAACTATGGCTACACCTTC. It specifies CASRRDSDNYGYTF.

CDR3 sequence: CASSLQITGGLGETQYF. CDR3 bases: TGTGCCAGCAGCTTACAGATTACAGGGGGCTTAGGGGAGACCCAGTACTTC. The J gene is TRBJ2-5, the V gene TRBV7-6; 9 nucleotides line up with TRBD1. The CDR3 consists of 17 residues. The germline CDR1 and CDR2 sequences are SGHVS and FNYEAQ. The V segment lost 2 bases and the J segment 5 bases; nucleotides outside the gene matches: 12.

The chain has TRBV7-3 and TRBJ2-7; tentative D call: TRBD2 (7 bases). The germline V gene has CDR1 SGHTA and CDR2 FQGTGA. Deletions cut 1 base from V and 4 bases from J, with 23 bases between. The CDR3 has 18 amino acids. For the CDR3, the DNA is TGTGCCAGCAGCTTAAACCCGACGGGGCGGGGGCTCCCGTACGAGCAGTACTTC. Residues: CASSLNPTGRGLPYEQYF.

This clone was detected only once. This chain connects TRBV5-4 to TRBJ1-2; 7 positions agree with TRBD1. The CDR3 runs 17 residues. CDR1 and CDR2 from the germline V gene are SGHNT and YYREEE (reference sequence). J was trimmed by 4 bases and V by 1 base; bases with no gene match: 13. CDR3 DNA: TGTGCCAGCAGCTTGCAGGTTTGGGCAGGGGGTGGCTATGGCTACACCTTC. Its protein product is CASSLQVWAGGGYGYTF.

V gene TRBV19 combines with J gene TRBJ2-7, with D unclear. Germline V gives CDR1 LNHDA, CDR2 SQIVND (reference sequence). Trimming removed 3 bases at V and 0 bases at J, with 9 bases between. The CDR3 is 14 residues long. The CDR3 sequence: CASSIVSYSYEQYF. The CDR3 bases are TGTGCCAGTAGTATCGTCAGTTACTCCTACGAGCAGTACTTC.

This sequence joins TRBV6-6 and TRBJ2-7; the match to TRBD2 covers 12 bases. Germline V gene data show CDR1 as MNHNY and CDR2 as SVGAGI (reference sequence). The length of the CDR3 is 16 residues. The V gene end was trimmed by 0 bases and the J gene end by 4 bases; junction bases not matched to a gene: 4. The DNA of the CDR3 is TGTGCCAGCAGTTACTCGGCCACTAGCGGGGGGTACGAGCAGTACTTC. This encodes CASSYSATSGGYEQYF.

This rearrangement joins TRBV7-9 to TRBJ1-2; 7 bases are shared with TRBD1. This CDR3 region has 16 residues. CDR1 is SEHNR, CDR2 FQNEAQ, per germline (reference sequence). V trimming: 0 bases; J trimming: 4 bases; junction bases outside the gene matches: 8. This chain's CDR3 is CASSLAYLQGLYGYTF. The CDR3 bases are TGTGCCAGCAGCTTAGCGTATTTACAGGGGCTCTATGGCTACACCTTC.